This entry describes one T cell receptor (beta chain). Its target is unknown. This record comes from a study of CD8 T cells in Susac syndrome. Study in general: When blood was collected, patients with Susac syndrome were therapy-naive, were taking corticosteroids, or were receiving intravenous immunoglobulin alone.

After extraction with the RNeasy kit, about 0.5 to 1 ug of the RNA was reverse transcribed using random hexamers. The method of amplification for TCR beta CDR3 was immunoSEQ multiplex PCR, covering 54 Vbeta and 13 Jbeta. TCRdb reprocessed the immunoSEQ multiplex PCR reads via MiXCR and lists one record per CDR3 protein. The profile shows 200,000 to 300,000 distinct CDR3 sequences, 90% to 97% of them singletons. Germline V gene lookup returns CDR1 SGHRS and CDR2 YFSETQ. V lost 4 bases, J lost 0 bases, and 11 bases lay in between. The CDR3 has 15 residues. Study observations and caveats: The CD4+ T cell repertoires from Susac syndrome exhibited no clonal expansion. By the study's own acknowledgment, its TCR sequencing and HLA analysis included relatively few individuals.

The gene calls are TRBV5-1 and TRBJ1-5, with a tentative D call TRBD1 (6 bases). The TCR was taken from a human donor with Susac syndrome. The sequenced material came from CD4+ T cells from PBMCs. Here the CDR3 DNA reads TGCGCCAGCAGCGCTAGGGGGGATAGCAATCAGCCCCAGCATTTT. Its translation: CASSARGDSNQPQHF.